Following are 24 T cell receptor beta chains from one sample sequenced in a study of post-analysis software for immune sequencing data (dated by TCRdb to the mid-2010s). General study outcomes and caveats: Patients showed significantly higher frequencies than controls for about five TRBV segments, among them TRBV5-6, TRBV5-1 and TRBV20-1.

Library construction relied on PCR. The run used an Illumina HiSeq 2500. To reduce PCR and sequencing biases, unique molecular identifiers were incorporated into the TCR beta cDNA libraries. TCRdb redid the processing of the public reads, applying fastp at Q25 and MiXCR, and retained in-frame beta chains. Rows matching on CDR3 protein sequence are summarized as one entry with the most common DNA and genes. This sample gives 740,000 or so distinct CDR3 sequences in total; 53% of them show up just once. Over 4% of the sample is in the top ten clones. Antigens for these TCRs are unknown. What was sequenced was blood. The receptors shown here come from a girl between 5 and 17 years old with multiple sclerosis.

The chain joins TRBV7-6 to TRBJ2-3; 9 nucleotides align to TRBD2. CDR3 length equals 17 residues. The V gene end was trimmed by 2 bases and the J gene end by 8 bases; junction bases not matched to a gene: 14. CDR1 and CDR2 (germline): SGHVS, FNYEAQ. DNA for the CDR3: TGTGCCAGCAGCTTACCGTCCGGGACTAGCCTCCCGGGTACGCAGTATTTT. This translates into CASSLPSGTSLPGTQYF.

This chain links TRBV12-5 with TRBJ2-3; 7 positions agree with TRBD2. Germline V lookup: CDR1 LGHNT, CDR2 FRNRAP. The CDR3 has 16 residues. V shed 2 bases, J shed 5 bases, and the junction held 10 bases outside the gene matches. Here the CDR3 DNA reads TGTGCTAGTGGTTTGACTGTGGGAGGGCCCCGAGATACGCAGTATTTT. It yields the protein CASGLTVGGPRDTQYF.

The V call is TRBV29-1, the J call TRBJ2-3; D is tentatively TRBD1 or TRBD2 (5 bases each). Germline values: CDR1 SQVTM, CDR2 ANQGSEA. Trimming took 4 bases from V and 5 from J, leaving 13 bases between them. This CDR3 has 13 residues. This CDR3 is CSVGGVLVDTQYF. CDR3 DNA: TGCAGCGTTGGAGGGGTCCTGGTAGATACGCAGTATTTT.

This clonotype showed up just once. The rearrangement joins TRBV12-5 to TRBJ2-1; D is unclear. Trimming cost V 0 bases and J 5 bases, with 14 bases left between them. CDR1 LGHNT and CDR2 FRNRAP come from the germline V gene. The CDR3 sequence is 16 residues long. CDR3 nucleotide sequence: TGTGCTAGTGGTTTGGTCATGACGCCGGCTAACAATGAGCAGTTCTTC. This sequence encodes CASGLVMTPANNEQFF.

This chain links TRBV6-5 with TRBJ2-1, with 12 bases identical to TRBD2. Trimming at V came to 5 bases and at J to 10 bases, leaving 3 bases not matched to a gene. The germline V gene encodes CDR1 MNHEY and CDR2 SVGAGI. CDR3 length equals 13 residues. The CDR3 spells CASSRTSGIEQFF. The CDR3 DNA follows: TGTGCCAGCAGTCGGACTAGCGGGATAGAGCAGTTCTTC.

V is TRBV3-1 and J is TRBJ2-5, with TRBD2 matching over 10 bases. The CDR3 totals 15 residues. The trim removed 3 bases at V and 4 bases at J, leaving 5 bases unmatched. CDR1 and CDR2 (germline): LGHDT, YNNKEL (reference sequence). CDR3 region: CASSHVAGGIETQYF. The CDR3 DNA is TGTGCCAGCAGCCACGTAGCGGGGGGTATAGAGACCCAGTACTTC.

This clonotype was seen a few times. CDR3 sequence: CASSLARGQGANYGYTF. CDR3 sequence (DNA): TGTGCCAGCAGTTTAGCGAGGGGCCAGGGGGCTAACTATGGCTACACCTTC. The chain combines TRBV12-3 or TRBV12-4 with TRBJ1-2, with 7 bases lining up with TRBD1. The ends lost 0 bases at V and 0 bases at J; junction bases unmatched: 7. The CDR3 consists of 17 residues.

This clonotype was detected once. This sequence joins TRBV20-1 and TRBJ1-5; 7 bases are shared with TRBD1. CDR3 length: 13 amino acids. Trimming cost V 5 bases and J 7 bases; bases outside gene matches: 8. CDR1 is DFQATT, CDR2 SNEGSKA, per germline (reference sequence). This CDR3 is CSASDRVGQPQHF. The CDR3 DNA is TGCAGTGCTTCCGACAGGGTCGGCCAGCCCCAGCATTTT.

This clonotype showed up just once. The chain has TRBV27 and TRBJ2-4; TRBD1 matches at 8 bases. The J call may be incorrect, as the DNA end agrees better with TRBJ2-7. In germline, CDR1 is MNHEY, CDR2 SMNVEV (reference sequence). This CDR3 has 14 residues. The CDR3 sequence is CASSHGTGYYEQYF. The DNA for the CDR3 is TGTGCCAGCAGTCACGGGACAGGATACTACGAGCAGTACTTC.

V usage is TRBV4-1 and J usage is TRBJ2-1, with a tentative D call TRBD2 (6 bases). The germline gives CDR1 MGHRA, CDR2 YSYEKL. This CDR3 has 17 residues. Trimming took off 2 bases at V and 3 bases at J, with 17 bases between the two ends. Here the CDR3 reads CASSQLISGSDYNEQFF. Written as DNA, the CDR3 is TGCGCCAGCAGCCAATTAATTAGCGGCTCGGACTACAATGAGCAGTTCTTC.

A few counts support this clonotype. The chain carries TRBV10-1 and TRBJ2-3; 8 bases are shared with TRBD2. The CDR3 covers 15 residues. Unmatched junction bases numbered 3, after V lost 3 bases and J lost 1 base. The V gene's germline CDR1 is WNHNN and CDR2 SYGVQD (reference sequence). The CDR3: CASSDQRERTDTQYF. CDR3 coding DNA: TGCGCCAGCAGTGACCAGCGGGAGCGCACAGATACGCAGTATTTT.

The sample holds a few counts of this clonotype. V is TRBV7-2 and J is TRBJ2-3; weak D call: TRBD2 (6 bases). The germline gives CDR1 SGHTA, CDR2 FQGNSA. The CDR3 extends over 16 amino acids. Between the trimmed V and J ends, which lost 4 bases and 2 bases, there was a span of 16 bases. CDR3 region: CASSSGGNPNTDTQYF. The DNA of the CDR3 is TGTGCCAGCAGCTCGGGCGGGAACCCTAACACAGATACGCAGTATTTT.

The rearrangement links TRBV20-1 to TRBJ2-1; 8 nucleotides line up with TRBD2. Germline assignment: CDR1 DFQATT and CDR2 SNEGSKA (reference sequence). V was pared by 3 bases and J by 15 bases, with 10 bases of the junction left unmatched. The CDR3 has 12 amino acids. The CDR3 sequence is CSASPSSRGGFF. The CDR3 region has the DNA TGCAGTGCTAGCCCAAGTTCCCGGGGGGGGTTCTTC.

V gene TRBV29-1 combines with J gene TRBJ2-7; D perhaps matches TRBD1 (6 bases). The CDR3 consists of 15 residues. Germline V gene data show CDR1 as SQVTM and CDR2 as ANQGSEA. V was cut by 2 bases and J by 1 base, with 15 bases left in between. The CDR3 sequence: CSVERGRGVSYEQYF. The CDR3 DNA is TGCAGCGTTGAAAGGGGCAGGGGCGTTTCCTACGAGCAGTACTTC.

The chain joins TRBV4-2 to TRBJ2-4; 12 bases fit TRBD2. J gave up 13 bases and V 0 bases, and 10 bases lay outside the gene matches. The length of the CDR3 is 16 residues. Germline V gene lookup returns CDR1 LGHNA and CDR2 YNFKEQ. The CDR3 nucleotides read TGTGCCAGCAGCCAAGACGGACTAGCGGGGCCGGTGGGGCAGTACTTC. Translation: CASSQDGLAGPVGQYF.

This chain uses TRBV6-5 with TRBJ1-1, with 7 bases identical to TRBD1. CDR1 is MNHEY and CDR2 is SVGAGI in the germline V gene. The CDR3 contains 13 residues. V lost 7 bases, J lost 5 bases, and 7 bases stayed unmatched. The chain's CDR3 is CASTPTGKTEAFF. The CDR3 nucleotides are TGTGCCAGCACTCCGACAGGGAAGACTGAAGCTTTCTTT.

The genes are TRBV7-2 and TRBJ2-3, with TRBD2 matching over 9 bases. The CDR3 totals 15 residues. J was trimmed by 0 bases and V by 6 bases; bases with no gene match: 4. Germline loops: CDR1 SGHTA, CDR2 FQGNSA. This CDR3 is CASRSGLASTDTQYF. CDR3 nucleotide sequence: TGTGCCAGCAGATCCGGACTAGCGAGCACAGATACGCAGTATTTT.

This clonotype has only a few counts. The chain joins TRBV29-1 to TRBJ2-5; 10 bases agree with TRBD1. The closer fit of TRBJ2-7 to the DNA end suggests the J call may be wrong. This CDR3 comprises 15 residues. Germline values: CDR1 SQVTM, CDR2 ANQGSEA. CDR3 protein: CSALVMDRGYYEQYF. As DNA, the CDR3 is TGCAGCGCCCTGGTCATGGACAGGGGGTACTACGAGCAGTACTTC.

The chain joins TRBV2 to TRBJ2-7; the D gene could be TRBD1 or TRBD2 (5 bases each). The CDR3 is 16 amino acids. Trimming took 6 bases from V and 4 from J, leaving 22 bases between them. Germline loops: CDR1 SNHLY, CDR2 FYNNEI. CDR3 in amino acids: CASSEHRDGFLYEQYF. The CDR3 DNA is TGTGCCAGCAGCGAGCACCGGGACGGATTTTTGTACGAGCAGTACTTC.

The genes are TRBV25-1 and TRBJ2-1, with D perhaps matching TRBD2 (5 bases). Germline V gene data show CDR1 as MGHDK and CDR2 as SYGVNS. With 3 bases removed from V and 3 bases from J, the gap between germline ends came to 12 bases. The CDR3 is 15 residues long. In nucleotides, the CDR3 is TGTGCCAGCAGTGACGAGGTGGCGGGCTACAATGAGCAGTTCTTC. Protein sequence: CASSDEVAGYNEQFF. The full variable domain, rest sourced from reference TRBV25-1 and TRBJ2-1, is EADIYQTPRYLVIGTGKKITLECSQTMGHDKMYWYQQDPGMELHLIHYSYGVNSTEKGDLSSESTVSRIRTEHFPLTLESARPSHTSQYLCASSDEVAGYNEQFFGPGTRLTVL.

CDR3 sequence: CASSEGTAASYEQYF. The CDR3 DNA reads TGCGCCAGCAGCGAAGGTACGGCGGCGTCCTACGAGCAGTACTTC. The V gene is TRBV5-1, the J gene TRBJ2-7, with unresolved D. Germline CDR1 reads SGHRS; CDR2 reads YFSETQ. The CDR3 runs 15 residues. The V end was cut by 4 bases, the J end by 1 base, with 15 bases between.

This clonotype came up a few times. The rearrangement joins TRBV10-3 to TRBJ2-3; D not certain. With 6 bases removed from V and 0 bases from J, the gap between germline ends came to 4 bases. Germline V gene sequence: CDR1 ENHRY, CDR2 SYGVKD. CDR3 size: 12 residues. The CDR3 reads CAIRGSTDTQYF. CDR3 in DNA: TGTGCCATCAGAGGAAGCACAGATACGCAGTATTTT.

The chain uses TRBV15 and TRBJ2-7, with TRBD2 matching over 7 bases. Germline assignment: CDR1 LNHNV and CDR2 YYDKDF (reference sequence). The V segment lost 1 base and the J segment 2 bases; nucleotides outside the gene matches: 8. The CDR3 covers 16 residues. The CDR3 reads CATSRGAASGTYEQYF. The CDR3 nucleotides are TGTGCCACCAGCAGAGGAGCGGCTAGCGGAACCTACGAGCAGTACTTC.

This clonotype was observed a handful of times. The chain uses TRBV5-1 and TRBJ2-1; D is ambiguous. Germline CDR1 and CDR2: SGHRS and YFSETQ. The CDR3 spans 13 residues. Trimming took off 7 bases at V and 8 bases at J, with 16 bases between the two ends. CDR3 nucleotide sequence: TGCGCCAGCGCCCAGGCGACTGGCGATGAGCAGTTCTTC. Translated, it gives CASAQATGDEQFF.